This T cell receptor (beta chain) was identified in a study of blood T cell repertoires in COVID-19. The overall study: PBMCs, B-cell-depleted T cells, or T cells provided the cDNA or gDNA that made up the material.

Authors' data handling: Quantification of nucleated cells was approximated via reference gene primer amplification. Assay used: immunoSEQ multiplex PCR; TCRdb lists only in-frame clones, some missing. The V and J calls and clone size are taken from that table; D and trimming were inferred from the DNA. The sample includes hundreds of thousands of clones, around four fifths of them seen just once. The CDR3 is 14 amino acids. Trimming left V 5 bases short and J 0 bases short, with 8 bases between. The germline CDR1 and CDR2 sequences are MNHEY and SVGAGI. Concerning this clone itself: Other DNA variants within this sample encode the same CDR3.

The TCR comes from a woman in her forties or fifties with active or convalescent COVID-19. Material for sequencing was peripheral blood. V is TRBV6-5 and J is TRBJ1-3, with D possibly TRBD1 on 5 matching bases. Here the CDR3 DNA reads TGTGCCAGCAGTCCGGGGGGCTCTGGAAACACCATATATTTT. It encodes CASSPGGSGNTIYF.